This record looks at one T cell receptor (beta chain) sequence and its context. The antigen is not known. The data stem from a study of T cell responses to AZD1222 COVID-19 vaccine. Overall study findings and caveats: Close to half of spike-specific TCRs reportedly recognize unmutated variant regions. The sample set comprised mostly white British donors with more females, and clonal diversity was possibly underestimated. Elevations in Spike-specific TCR breadth and depth followed administration of two AZD1222 doses. With dominance at 160-218 and 743-854, vaccine-associated CD4 TCRs spanned spike.

Data came from immunoSEQ multiplex PCR; TCRdb stores just in-frame clones and leaves some out. The listing contains over 140,000 clones. Input material: peripheral blood. The TCR originated in an adult in good health.

The CDR3 reads CASSLVEGYTGELFF. In DNA, the CDR3 is TGTGCCAGCAGCTTAGTTGAGGGGTACACCGGGGAGCTGTTTTTT. This chain joins TRBV7-8 and TRBJ2-2; perhaps D is TRBD1 or TRBD2 (5 bases each). From germline, CDR1 is SGHVS and CDR2 FQNEAQ. CDR3 length: 15 residues. V lost 1 base and J 3 bases, leaving 9 bases between the germline ends.